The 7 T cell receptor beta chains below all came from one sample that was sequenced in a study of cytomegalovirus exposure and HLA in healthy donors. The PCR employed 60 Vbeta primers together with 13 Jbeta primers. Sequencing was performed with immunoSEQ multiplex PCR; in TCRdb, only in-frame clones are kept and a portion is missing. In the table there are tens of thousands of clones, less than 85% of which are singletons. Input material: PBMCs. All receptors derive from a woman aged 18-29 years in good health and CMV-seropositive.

CDR3 sequence reads: CASSSRGETQYF. CDR3 DNA sequence: TGTGCCAGCAGCTCACGGGGGGAGACCCAGTACTTC. This chain connects TRBV5-4 to TRBJ2-5, with TRBD2 as a possible D gene (6 bases). Germline values: CDR1 SGHNT, CDR2 YYREEE (reference sequence). The CDR3 consists of 12 residues. The V gene lost 3 bases and the J gene lost 5 bases, with 8 bases spanning the gap.

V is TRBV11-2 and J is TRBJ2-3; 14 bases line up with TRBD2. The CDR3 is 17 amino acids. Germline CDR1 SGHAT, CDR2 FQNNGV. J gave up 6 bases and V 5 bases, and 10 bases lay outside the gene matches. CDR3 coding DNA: TGTGCCAGCAGCCCGAGACTAGCGGGAGGGCCGACGGATACGCAGTATTTT. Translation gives CASSPRLAGGPTDTQYF.

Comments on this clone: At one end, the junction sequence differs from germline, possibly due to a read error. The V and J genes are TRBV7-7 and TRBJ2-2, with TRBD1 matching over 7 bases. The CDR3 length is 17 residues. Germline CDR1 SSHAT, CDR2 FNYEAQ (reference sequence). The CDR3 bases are TGTGCTAGCAGCTTAGTGAGCCACAGGGGAAGTACCGGGGAGCTGTTTTTT. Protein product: CASSLVSHRGSTGELFF.

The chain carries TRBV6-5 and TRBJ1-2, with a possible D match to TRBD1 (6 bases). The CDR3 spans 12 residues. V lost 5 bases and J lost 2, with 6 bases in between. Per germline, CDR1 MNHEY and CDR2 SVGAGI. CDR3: CASSGQNYGYTF. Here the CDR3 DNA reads TGTGCCAGCAGTGGACAGAACTATGGCTACACCTTC.

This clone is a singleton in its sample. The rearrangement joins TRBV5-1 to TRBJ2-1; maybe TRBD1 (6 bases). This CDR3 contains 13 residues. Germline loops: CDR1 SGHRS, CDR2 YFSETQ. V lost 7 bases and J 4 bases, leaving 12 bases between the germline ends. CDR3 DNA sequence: TGCGCCAGCGGGGGCGCAGGATACAATGAGCAGTTCTTC. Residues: CASGGAGYNEQFF.

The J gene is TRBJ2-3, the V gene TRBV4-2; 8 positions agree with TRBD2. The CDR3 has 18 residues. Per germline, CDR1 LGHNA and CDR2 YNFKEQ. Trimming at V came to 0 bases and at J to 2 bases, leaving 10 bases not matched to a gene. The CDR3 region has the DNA TGTGCCAGCAGCCAAGATTCTGGGCGGGGGGCGGTCACAGATACGCAGTATTTT. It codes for CASSQDSGRGAVTDTQYF.

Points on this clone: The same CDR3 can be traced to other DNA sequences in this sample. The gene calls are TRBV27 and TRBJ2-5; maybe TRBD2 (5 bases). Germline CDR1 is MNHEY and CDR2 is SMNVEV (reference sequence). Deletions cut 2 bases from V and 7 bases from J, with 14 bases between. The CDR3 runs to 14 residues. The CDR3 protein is CASSLTASWGTQYF. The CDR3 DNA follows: TGTGCCAGCAGTTTAACAGCTAGCTGGGGGACCCAGTACTTC.